A selection of T cell receptor beta chains follows, all from one sample in a study of cytomegalovirus exposure and HLA in healthy donors. Libraries were prepared by immunoSEQ multiplex PCR; TCRdb keeps only in-frame clonotypes and omits some of them. The sample holds about 140,000 clones, 76% seen once. The material sequenced was PBMCs. The source of these receptors is a man between 35 and 55 years old in good health and CMV-seronegative. CDR3s include the opening cysteine and the closing phenylalanine or tryptophan. The D gene is left open where the match is weak. Rows give clone size only sometimes, using once, few, many, or a class for an expanded clone.

D gene,V gene,J gene,clone size,CDR3 DNA,CDR3 protein
TRBD2,TRBV10-3,TRBJ2-1,.,TGTGCCATCAGTGCTAGCGGGACCGAATTAACCTACAATGAGCAGTTCTTC,CAISASGTELTYNEQFF
.,TRBV28,TRBJ2-5,.,TGTGCCAGCAGTTTAGGCAGTCGAGAGACCCAGTACTTC,CASSLGSRETQYF
TRBD2,TRBV10-3,TRBJ2-5,.,TGTGCCATCAGTGGGTTAGCGGGGGGCCAAGAGACCCAGTACTTC,CAISGLAGGQETQYF
TRBD2,TRBV5-1,TRBJ2-2,.,TGCGCCAGCAGCTTGCGGGGACTAGCGGGGAACACCGGGGAGCTGTTTTTT,CASSLRGLAGNTGELFF
.,TRBV5-8,TRBJ2-3,.,TGTGCCAGCAGCTTGGATACAGACCCCCGCACAGATACGCAGTATTTT,CASSLDTDPRTDTQYF
.,TRBV7-9,TRBJ1-2,.,TGTTCCAGCAGCTTTCGGGTGGAGGAGCCGCACTATGGCTACACCTTC,CSSSFRVEEPHYGYTF
TRBD1,TRBV6-6,TRBJ1-2,.,TGTGCCAGCAGTTACCGGACAGGGATCTATGGCTACACCTTC,CASSYRTGIYGYTF
TRBD1,TRBV9,TRBJ2-7,.,TGTGCCAGCAGCGTAGGGACAGGGGATTACGAGCAGTACTTC,CASSVGTGDYEQYF
TRBD1,TRBV2,TRBJ2-7,few,TGTGCCAGTGGGACAGGGATTTCCTACGAGCAGTACTTC,CASGTGISYEQYF
.,TRBV9,TRBJ2-7,.,TGTGCCAGCAGCGTAGGACCCGGGACAAATACCTACGAGCAGTACTTC,CASSVGPGTNTYEQYF
TRBD2,TRBV2,TRBJ2-3,.,TGTGCCAGCCGGGGGACTAGCGGCAAGGGGGACACAGATACGCAGTATTTT,CASRGTSGKGDTDTQYF
TRBD1,TRBV5-5,TRBJ2-7,.,TGTGCCAGCAGCTCACCCGGACAGGGCTTCTACGAGCAGTACTTC,CASSSPGQGFYEQYF
TRBD2,TRBV19,TRBJ2-3,.,TGTGCCAGTAGTCTGAAAGCGGGGGTAACCACAGATACGCAGTATTTT,CASSLKAGVTTDTQYF
TRBD2,TRBV5-1,TRBJ2-2,.,TGCGCCAGCAGAACGACTAGCGCGTCGAACACCGGGGAGCTGTTTTTT,CASRTTSASNTGELFF
TRBD2,TRBV6-1,TRBJ2-7,.,TGTGCCAGCAGTGTCCGGGCGGGAGTGGGCGAGCAGTACTTC,CASSVRAGVGEQYF
.,TRBV4-3,TRBJ2-5,.,TGCGCCAGCAGCCATCCCTCCAGGGAGGCCCAAGAGACCCAGTACTTC,CASSHPSREAQETQYF
.,TRBV19,TRBJ1-4,.,TGTGCCAGTAGTGCCGCAGGAGGAACAACTAATGAAAAACTGTTTTTT,CASSAAGGTTNEKLFF
TRBD1,TRBV2,TRBJ2-6,.,TGTGCCAGCAGTTTCGGGACAGGGGGCCCCGGGGCCAACGTCCTGACTTTC,CASSFGTGGPGANVLTF
TRBD2,TRBV19,TRBJ2-1,.,TGTGCCAGTAGTATCCTTGGGACTAGCGGGCCGGGGGAGCAGTTCTTC,CASSILGTSGPGEQFF
TRBD2,TRBV4-1,TRBJ2-2,.,TGCGCCAGCAGCCTTAGCGGGGGGCCCGCGAACACCGGGGAGCTGTTTTTT,CASSLSGGPANTGELFF
.,TRBV4-1,TRBJ2-7,.,TGCGCCAGCAGCCAGGGCGCAGGGTTAGGCGCCTCCTACGAGCAGTACTTC,CASSQGAGLGASYEQYF
.,TRBV27,TRBJ1-6,.,TGTGCCAGCTGCCAGTCTTACTATAATTCACCCCTCCACTTT,CASCQSYYNSPLHF
TRBD1,TRBV7-2,TRBJ1-2,.,TGTGCCAGCAGCTTAGCCGGACAGGGGAACTATGGCTACACCTTC,CASSLAGQGNYGYTF
TRBD2,TRBV19,TRBJ2-2,.,TGTGCCAGTAGTACCCGCGGGGGTACAAACACCGGGGAGCTGTTTTTT,CASSTRGGTNTGELFF
TRBD2,TRBV10-1,TRBJ2-1,.,TGCGCCAGCAGCACCGGGACTAGCGGGAGTGGGAATGAGCAGTTCTTC,CASSTGTSGSGNEQFF
TRBD2,TRBV9,TRBJ2-7,.,TGTGCCAGCAGCGTAGTAGTAGCCTCTGCGCTAGCGGAATTCTACGAGCAGTACTTC,CASSVVVASALAEFYEQYF
TRBD2,TRBV19,TRBJ2-1,few,TGTGCCAGTAGTATTGACGGGGGGGCGTACAATGAGCAGTTCTTC,CASSIDGGAYNEQFF